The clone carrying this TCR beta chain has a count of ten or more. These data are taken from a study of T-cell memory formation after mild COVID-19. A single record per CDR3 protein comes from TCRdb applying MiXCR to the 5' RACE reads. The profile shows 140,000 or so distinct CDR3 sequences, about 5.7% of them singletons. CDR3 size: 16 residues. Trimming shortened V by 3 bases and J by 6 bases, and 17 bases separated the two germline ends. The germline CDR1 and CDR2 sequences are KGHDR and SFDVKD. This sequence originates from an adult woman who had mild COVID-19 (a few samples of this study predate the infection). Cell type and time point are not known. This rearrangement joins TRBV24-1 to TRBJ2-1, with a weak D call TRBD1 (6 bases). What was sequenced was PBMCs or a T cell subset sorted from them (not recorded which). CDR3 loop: CATSDSGQPRANEQFF. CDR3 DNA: TGTGCCACCAGTGATAGTGGACAGCCCAGGGCCAATGAGCAGTTCTTC.